Here is one T cell receptor (delta chain) with its context. Its antigen is currently unknown. This entry belongs to a study of Vδ1+ human thymocytes. General observations from the study: Bulk data may be misread because of unexpected Vdelta2 sequences. Highly polyclonal TRG and TRD repertoires with Gaussian CDR3 length distributions appeared in thymus. Thymic delta-chain repertoires held roughly 20% Vdelta2 sequences and few Vdelta3, despite high sort purity.

Extracted RNA was reverse transcribed into cDNA. The CDR3 regions were amplified by multiplex PCR from V-gene primers to a constant-region primer. TCRdb used CATT to re-call clones from the multiplex PCR reads. The sample includes about 58,000 delta-chain clones, roughly 16% of them seen just once. The CDR3 is 15 residues long. The V segment lost 1 base and the J segment 9 bases; nucleotides outside the gene matches: 8. Germline loops: CDR1 TSWWSYY, CDR2 QGS. Purity of the sorted Vdelta1+ thymocytes ranged from about 97% to 99.6%. Sequenced sample: Vdelta1+ gamma-delta thymocytes from the thymus. Documented subset: FACS-sorted CD3+ TCRalphabeta- TCRVdelta1+ TCRVdelta2- thymocytes. The chain combines TRDV1 with TRDJ1, with 10 bases matching TRDD3. The sequence was obtained from a girl younger than two who had congenital heart surgery. CDR3 nucleotides: TGTGCTCTTGGGGAACGCTGTACGGGGGATACGGAACTCATCTTT. Its protein product is CALGERCTGDTELIF.